A single sample gave rise to the 15 T cell receptor beta chains below, sequenced in a study of control samples from healthy donors and cancer patients. Sequencing was performed with immunoSEQ multiplex PCR; in TCRdb, only in-frame clones are kept and a portion is missing. The repertoire holds approximately 70,000 clones, with around 92% as singletons. The sequenced sample was PBMCs. Source of these receptors: a man aged 55 to 70 with lung cancer.

This clone was counted between two and nine times. The rearrangement uses TRBV30 and TRBJ1-3, with no clear D. CDR3 length: 14 residues. Germline lookup yields CDR1 GTSNPN and CDR2 SVGIG (reference sequence). V lost 5 bases to trimming and J lost 3 bases, with 14 bases between them. CDR3 residues: CAWGRPAGGNTIYF. Here the CDR3 DNA reads TGTGCCTGGGGGCGTCCCGCTGGTGGAAACACCATATATTTT.

The chain is built from TRBV5-4 and TRBJ2-3; the D is unclear. The CDR3 totals 13 residues. Looked up from germline, CDR1 is SGHNT and CDR2 is YYREEE (reference sequence). V was pared by 2 bases and J by 2 bases, with 6 bases between. The CDR3 coding sequence is TGTGCCAGCAGCTTCGCTAACACAGATACGCAGTATTTT. Translated: CASSFANTDTQYF.

The chain has TRBV24-1 and TRBJ1-5; no reliable D call. The CDR3 sequence is 14 residues long. Trimming took off 4 bases at V and 0 bases at J, with 6 bases between the two ends. Germline CDR1 KGHDR, CDR2 SFDVKD. The CDR3 DNA reads as TGTGCCACCAGTGAGTATAATAGCAATCAGCCCCAGCATTTT. Amino acid sequence: CATSEYNSNQPQHF.

The V call is TRBV19, the J call TRBJ2-1; 9 nucleotides match TRBD1. Looked up from germline, CDR1 is LNHDA and CDR2 is SQIVND (reference sequence). The CDR3 runs to 14 residues. V was pared by 4 bases and J by 4 bases, with 2 bases of the junction left unmatched. CDR3 in amino acids: CASSTGQGYNEQFF. CDR3 bases: TGTGCCAGTAGTACAGGACAGGGGTACAATGAGCAGTTCTTC.

The chain uses TRBV14 and TRBJ1-1; D is uncertain. The V end was cut by 6 bases, the J end by 3 bases, with 11 bases between. Germline-derived CDR1 and CDR2 are SGHDN and FVKESK. This CDR3 comprises 13 residues. CDR3 DNA: TGTGCCAGCAGTTCGCAGGATTACACTGAAGCTTTCTTT. Residues: CASSSQDYTEAFF. The full variable domain, in which reference TRBV14 and TRBJ1-1 provide the parts outside the CDR3, is EAGVTQFPSHSVIEKGQTVTLRCDPISGHDNLYWYRRVMGKEIKFLLHFVKESKQDESGMPNNRFLAERTGGTYSTLKVQPAELEDSGVYFCASSSQDYTEAFFGQGTRLTVV.

The CDR3 bases are TGCGCCAGCAGCTTGAGGCCTAGCGGGGGAGGCACAGATACGCAGTATTTT. Its protein is CASSLRPSGGGTDTQYF. V is TRBV5-1 and J is TRBJ2-3; 10 bases agree with TRBD2. Germline loops: CDR1 SGHRS, CDR2 YFSETQ. The V segment lost 1 base and the J segment 1 base; nucleotides outside the gene matches: 6. The CDR3 has 17 residues. Drawing the rest from reference TRBV5-1 and TRBJ2-3, the complete variable domain is KAGVTQTPRYLIKTRGQQVTLSCSPISGHRSVSWYQQTPGQGLQFLFEYFSETQRNKGNFPGRFSGRQFSNSRSEMNVSTLELGDSALYLCASSLRPSGGGTDTQYFGPGTRLTVL.

The genes are TRBV6-5 and TRBJ2-1; the D gene is possibly TRBD2 (6 bases). This CDR3 region has 15 residues. V lost 5 bases and J lost 2, with 13 bases in between. Germline V CDR1 and CDR2: MNHEY, SVGAGI. CDR3 DNA sequence: TGTGCCAGCAGTCGCACCACTAGCCCCTACAATGAGCAGTTCTTC. This codes for CASSRTTSPYNEQFF.

The chain recombines TRBV7-9 with TRBJ2-7, with a tentative D call TRBD1 (5 bases). Trimming removed 6 bases at V and 6 bases at J, with 12 bases between. This CDR3 has 12 residues. Germline V gene sequence: CDR1 SEHNR, CDR2 FQNEAQ (reference sequence). CDR3 protein: CASSRGSGEQYV. The CDR3 region has the DNA TGTGCCAGCAGTAGGGGTTCCGGCGAGCAGTACGTC.

The gene calls are TRBV15 and TRBJ2-2; 9 positions match TRBD1. J gave up 2 bases and V 8 bases, and 12 bases lay outside the gene matches. Germline CDR1 reads LNHNV; CDR2 reads YYDKDF (reference sequence). The CDR3 is 17 residues long. This CDR3 is CATLPGQGFINTGELFF. The CDR3 region has the DNA TGTGCCACCTTGCCGGGACAGGGCTTTATTAACACCGGGGAGCTGTTTTTT. The variable domain in full, completed from reference TRBV15 and TRBJ2-2, reads DAMVIQNPRYQVTQFGKPVTLSCSQTLNHNVMYWYQQKSSQAPKLLFHYYDKDFNNEADTPDNFQSRRPNTSFCFLDIRSPGLGDTAMYLCATLPGQGFINTGELFFGEGSRLTVL.

This clone has more than one count but fewer than ten. This sequence joins TRBV5-1 and TRBJ2-7; 7 bases map to TRBD1. Germline V gene sequence: CDR1 SGHRS, CDR2 YFSETQ. This CDR3 is built from 13 residues. V gave up 4 bases and J gave up 5 bases; unmatched junction bases: 6. CDR3 protein: CASSRAGTDEQYF. The CDR3 nucleotides are TGCGCCAGCAGCCGAGCTGGGACAGACGAGCAGTACTTC.

This chain uses TRBV11-2 with TRBJ2-7, with a tentative D call TRBD2 (8 bases). This CDR3 is 15 amino acids long. CDR1 and CDR2 (germline): SGHAT, FQNNGV. The ends were cut back, 5 bases at V and 0 bases at J, with 14 bases in the middle. This chain's CDR3 is CASSRGGDSSYEQYF. CDR3 coding DNA: TGTGCCAGCAGCCGGGGGGGGGACAGCTCCTACGAGCAGTACTTC.

The V and J genes are TRBV21-1 and TRBJ1-4; TRBD1 is the table's D call and was not checked against the DNA. TRBV21-1 represents a pseudogene. The CDR3 length is 21 residues. The CDR3 sequence is CASSKDLCWTAKGATNEKLFF. CDR3 DNA: TGTGCCAGCAGCAAAGATCTCTGTTGGACAGCAAAAGGGGCAACTAATGAAAAACTGTTTTTT.

The chain combines TRBV3-1 (or the pseudogene TRBV3-2) with TRBJ2-1; weak D call: TRBD1 (5 bases). V lost 5 bases to trimming and J lost 0 bases, with 11 bases between them. The CDR3 length is 15 residues. Germline V CDR1 and CDR2: LGHDT, YNNKEL (reference sequence). CDR3 residues: CASSKTVSSYNEQFF. DNA of the CDR3: TGTGCCAGCAGCAAGACAGTTAGCTCCTACAATGAGCAGTTCTTC.

The chain combines TRBV7-3 with TRBJ1-5; TRBD1 is a possible D gene (6 bases). The CDR3 has 20 residues. Germline CDR1 is SGHTA and CDR2 is FQGTGA. Between the trimmed V and J ends, which lost 6 bases and 0 bases, there was a span of 27 bases. CDR3 loop: CASRRIPSTGLYYSNQPQHF. CDR3 DNA: TGTGCCAGCAGGCGAATCCCCTCGACAGGACTTTACTATAGCAATCAGCCCCAGCATTTT.

This chain uses TRBV5-6 with TRBJ1-2, with 11 bases identical to TRBD1. V gave up 1 base and J gave up 7 bases; unmatched junction bases: 6. Per germline, CDR1 SGHDT and CDR2 YYEEEE. This CDR3 has 15 residues. The CDR3 is CASSLWGQGEGGYTF. The CDR3 DNA follows: TGTGCCAGCAGCTTGTGGGGACAGGGGGAAGGTGGCTACACCTTC.